This TCR beta chain was documented in a study of PD-L1 blockade in urothelial cancer. In the study overall: From about 2014, patients received atezolizumab, given as 1,200 mg intravenously every 3 weeks. Patients had been given 0 to 3 earlier chemotherapy regimens. Blood samples contained a median about 150,000 T cells.

Specified time point: peripheral blood 6 weeks after treatment start. Some clones are missing from TCRdb's copy, which holds only in-frame ones; the method was immunoSEQ multiplex PCR. The table includes about 120,000 clones, around 89% detected once. Trimming removed 2 bases at V and 6 bases at J, with 10 bases between. Germline CDR1 reads SNHLY; CDR2 reads FYNNEI. This CDR3 region has 14 residues. The source was PBMCs, collected around atezolizumab (anti-PD-L1) treatment. V and J are TRBV2 and TRBJ1-4, with D possibly being TRBD1 (6 bases). This sequence was found in a man in his fifties or sixties with urothelial cancer. The CDR3 DNA sequence: TGTGCCAGCAGTGAAACCACAGGGCATGAAAAACTGTTTTTT. It yields the protein CASSETTGHEKLFF.